The 30 T cell receptor beta chains below all came from one sample that was sequenced in a study of CD4 T cells in relation to SARS-CoV-2 and coronaviruses. CD4+ T cells from unexposed donors were obtained before the COVID-19 pandemic (2011-2018). After 10 to 11 days of culture, CD4+ T cells were isolated. Antigen specificity for these receptors is unknown. Here immunoSEQ multiplex PCR was the method, and the copy in TCRdb shows in-frame clones only, minus some. Found here are about 29,000 clones, 75% to 80% of them singletons; the top ten hold roughly 17%. Material: CD4+ T cells from PBMCs, cultured in vitro. The receptors shown here come from a human donor in good health.

The chain uses TRBV9 and TRBJ2-3; the D gene is possibly TRBD1 (6 bases). Germline-derived CDR1 and CDR2 are SGDLS and YYNGEE. Trimming left V 2 bases short and J 0 bases short, with 10 bases between. The CDR3 consists of 15 residues. The CDR3 sequence: CASSVGTTSTDTQYF. DNA of the CDR3: TGTGCCAGCAGCGTTGGGACAACTAGCACAGATACGCAGTATTTT. Full variable domain (missing parts from reference TRBV9 and TRBJ2-3): DSGVTQTPKHLITATGQRVTLRCSPRSGDLSVYWYQQSLDQGLQFLIQYYNGEERAKGNILERFSAQQFPDLHSELNLSSLELGDSALYFCASSVGTTSTDTQYFGPGTRLTVL.

This chain joins TRBV5-1 and TRBJ2-1; TRBD2 agrees at 8 bases. Trimming cost V 3 bases and J 3 bases; bases outside gene matches: 11. The CDR3 length is 17 residues. Germline CDR1 reads SGHRS; CDR2 reads YFSETQ. The CDR3: CASSSGGLADYYNEQFF. CDR3 sequence (DNA): TGCGCCAGCAGCTCCGGCGGACTAGCCGACTACTACAATGAGCAGTTCTTC.

This clone was counted between two and nine times. The chain is built from TRBV19 and TRBJ1-1; D unresolved. Germline V CDR1 and CDR2: LNHDA, SQIVND (reference sequence). The germline V and J ends were trimmed by 4 bases and 3 bases, with 15 bases remaining between them. This CDR3 is built from 15 residues. The CDR3 sequence: CASSTSGNKDTEAFF. The CDR3 DNA reads as TGTGCCAGTAGTACATCCGGGAACAAGGACACTGAAGCTTTCTTT. The full variable domain, rest sourced from reference TRBV19 and TRBJ1-1, is DGGITQSPKYLFRKEGQNVTLSCEQNLNHDAMYWYRQDPGQGLRLIYYSQIVNDFQKGDIAEGYSVSREKKESFPLTVTSAQKNPTAFYLCASSTSGNKDTEAFFGQGTRLTVV.

V usage is TRBV7-9 and J usage is TRBJ1-2; 9 bases align to TRBD1. With 2 bases clipped from V and 6 bases from J, the junction kept 7 bases outside the gene matches. Per germline, CDR1 SEHNR and CDR2 FQNEAQ (reference sequence). The CDR3 length is 15 residues. The CDR3, as DNA: TGTGCCAGCAGCTTAACAGGGGGCCAGGGGCATGGCTACACCTTC. Its translation: CASSLTGGQGHGYTF.

This clone came up a few times. The gene calls are TRBV7-2 and TRBJ2-7, with D possibly matching TRBD1 (5 bases). V was shortened by 3 bases and J by 6 bases, with 18 bases between the two germline ends. The CDR3 is made up of 15 amino acids. Germline lookup yields CDR1 SGHTA and CDR2 FQGNSA. The CDR3 region is CASSFNTLGPLEQYF. CDR3 in DNA: TGTGCCAGCAGCTTCAATACACTGGGGCCTCTCGAGCAGTACTTC.

CDR3 sequence reads: CASSSRVGSNYGYTF. CDR3 coding DNA: TGTGCCAGCAGCTCACGAGTAGGAAGTAACTATGGCTACACCTTC. The rearrangement links TRBV7-2 to TRBJ1-2; D call uncertain. V gave up 4 bases and J gave up 1 base, with 13 bases separating them. This CDR3 contains 15 residues. CDR1 is SGHTA, CDR2 FQGNSA, per germline.

The chain has TRBV6-5 and TRBJ2-7, with 10 bases lining up with TRBD1. V was clipped by 6 bases and J by 0 bases; unmatched bases: 5. This CDR3 spans 15 amino acids. CDR1 MNHEY and CDR2 SVGAGI come from the germline V gene. CDR3 residues: CASRSGQGGSYEQYF. Written as DNA, the CDR3 is TGTGCCAGCAGGTCAGGACAGGGGGGCTCCTACGAGCAGTACTTC.

This clone was detected only once. The chain links TRBV6-6 to TRBJ2-5; D remains unclear. The CDR3 is made up of 12 amino acids. Germline V CDR1 and CDR2: MNHNY, SVGAGI (reference sequence). Deletions cut 7 bases from V and 0 bases from J, with 6 bases between. The CDR3 spells CASTFNQETQYF. The CDR3 DNA is TGTGCCAGCACCTTTAACCAAGAGACCCAGTACTTC.

The chain recombines TRBV9 with TRBJ1-1, with D unresolved. Germline CDR1 SGDLS, CDR2 YYNGEE. The CDR3 is 14 residues long. Deletions cut 1 base from V and 3 bases from J, with 10 bases between. This chain's CDR3 is CASSVQLYDTEAFF. The CDR3, as DNA: TGTGCCAGCAGCGTACAACTCTACGACACTGAAGCTTTCTTT.

This sequence joins TRBV19 and TRBJ1-6; D is uncertain. The germline gives CDR1 LNHDA, CDR2 SQIVND (reference sequence). Trimming removed 1 base at V and 10 bases at J, with 14 bases between. The CDR3 loop spans 15 amino acids. The DNA for the CDR3 is TGTGCCAGTAGTATAGCTTCAGAAGGGAGCTCACCCCTCCACTTT. This codes for CASSIASEGSSPLHF.

This clone was found once. This sequence joins TRBV30 and TRBJ2-3; TRBD2 matches 8 bases. The CDR3 extends over 17 amino acids. Germline V lookup: CDR1 GTSNPN, CDR2 SVGIG (reference sequence). The V segment lost 7 bases and the J segment 1 base; nucleotides outside the gene matches: 16. Here the CDR3 DNA reads TGTGCCTCGCAAATAGCGGGAAGGTCCGGAGGCACAGATACGCAGTATTTT. It is translated as CASQIAGRSGGTDTQYF.

The J gene is TRBJ2-7, the V gene TRBV9; 10 nucleotides match TRBD2. With 2 bases clipped from V and 6 bases from J, the junction kept 5 bases outside the gene matches. This CDR3 contains 14 residues. Germline values: CDR1 SGDLS, CDR2 YYNGEE. The DNA for the CDR3 is TGTGCCAGCAGCGTTGCTAGCGGGGGCTTCGAGCAGTACTTC. It codes for CASSVASGGFEQYF.

The J gene is TRBJ1-5, the V gene TRBV5-1, with D uncertain. CDR1 is SGHRS, CDR2 YFSETQ, per germline. V gave up 0 bases and J gave up 0 bases, with 7 bases separating them. The length of the CDR3 is 15 residues. Written as DNA, the CDR3 is TGCGCCAGCAGCTTGGCCGGTAATAGCAATCAGCCCCAGCATTTT. Protein product: CASSLAGNSNQPQHF.

V and J are TRBV6-5 and TRBJ1-2, with TRBD1 identical over 9 bases. This CDR3 comprises 13 residues. Germline assignment: CDR1 MNHEY and CDR2 SVGAGI. Unmatched junction bases numbered 9, after V lost 9 bases and J lost 7 bases. The CDR3: CASSTGGRGGYTF. The CDR3, as DNA: TGTGCCAGTTCGACAGGGGGGCGCGGTGGCTACACCTTC.

The chain uses TRBV12-3 or TRBV12-4 and TRBJ1-2; no reliable D call. The ends were cut back, 2 bases at V and 1 base at J, with 5 bases in the middle. The CDR3 spans 13 residues. CDR3 sequence reads: CASSLSNNYGYTF. CDR3 sequence (DNA): TGTGCCAGCAGTTTATCGAATAACTATGGCTACACCTTC.

This rearrangement joins TRBV5-3 to TRBJ1-5; D unresolved. TRBV5-3 is annotated as an ORF whose role is uncertain. Trimming shortened V by 0 bases and J by 0 bases, and 7 bases separated the two germline ends. The CDR3 has 15 amino acids. The CDR3 loop reads CARSLVPFSNQPQHF. The CDR3 DNA reads TGTGCCAGAAGCTTGGTCCCCTTTAGCAATCAGCCCCAGCATTTT.

The rearrangement joins TRBV7-2 to TRBJ2-3; 9 positions agree with TRBD2. The CDR3 covers 16 residues. V trimming: 8 bases; J trimming: 2 bases; junction bases outside the gene matches: 11. Germline CDR1 is SGHTA and CDR2 is FQGNSA. The DNA of the CDR3 is TGTGCCAGCCGGTTTCTAGCGGGGATCCTCACAGATACGCAGTATTTT. This codes for CASRFLAGILTDTQYF.

V is TRBV30 and J is TRBJ1-5; no clear D. V was cut by 4 bases and J by 0 bases, with 10 bases left in between. This CDR3 is built from 14 residues. CDR1 GTSNPN and CDR2 SVGIG come from the germline V gene (reference sequence). CDR3 sequence reads: CAWTGFNSNQPQHF. CDR3 nucleotide sequence: TGTGCCTGGACCGGGTTTAATAGCAATCAGCCCCAGCATTTT.

The chain links TRBV2 to TRBJ1-2; D uncertain. In germline, CDR1 is SNHLY, CDR2 FYNNEI. The CDR3 contains 12 residues. The ends were cut back, 1 base at V and 4 bases at J, with 4 bases in the middle. The CDR3 DNA is TGTGCCAGCAGTGAAGATGTCTATGGCTACACCTTC. Protein product: CASSEDVYGYTF. Together with reference TRBV2 and TRBJ1-2, the CDR3 gives the full variable domain: EPEVTQTPSHQVTQMGQEVILRCVPISNHLYFYWYRQILGQKVEFLVSFYNNEISEKSEIFDDQFSVERPDGSNFTLKIRSTKLEDSAMYFCASSEDVYGYTFGSGTRLTVV.

Only a few counts were recorded for this clone. The chain employs TRBV27 and TRBJ1-2, with TRBD1 matching 8 bases. CDR3 length equals 14 residues. CDR1 MNHEY and CDR2 SMNVEV come from the germline V gene (reference sequence). With V trimmed by 6 bases and J by 6 bases, 9 bases remained unmatched. The CDR3 sequence: CASRDPGGHHGYTF. The CDR3 DNA reads as TGTGCCAGCAGAGACCCAGGGGGCCACCATGGCTACACCTTC.

This chain connects TRBV7-3 to TRBJ2-1, with 9 positions matching TRBD2. The ends lost 2 bases at V and 9 bases at J; junction bases unmatched: 2. This CDR3 comprises 13 residues. The germline gives CDR1 SGHTA, CDR2 FQGTGA. In DNA form, the CDR3 reads TGTGCCAGCAGCTTAGGGCGGGGGGGTGAGCAGTTCTTC. Amino acid sequence: CASSLGRGGEQFF.

V usage is TRBV19 and J usage is TRBJ2-7, with 8 positions matching TRBD1. CDR1 is LNHDA, CDR2 SQIVND, per germline (reference sequence). Trimming took 4 bases from V and 2 from J; bases not matched to a gene: 7. This CDR3 is 15 amino acids long. The CDR3 sequence is CASSTRQGTTYEQYF. In nucleotides, the CDR3 is TGTGCCAGTAGTACGAGACAGGGGACAACCTACGAGCAGTACTTC. Full variable domain (missing parts from reference TRBV19 and TRBJ2-7): DGGITQSPKYLFRKEGQNVTLSCEQNLNHDAMYWYRQDPGQGLRLIYYSQIVNDFQKGDIAEGYSVSREKKESFPLTVTSAQKNPTAFYLCASSTRQGTTYEQYFGPGTRLTVT.

The chain carries TRBV21-1 and TRBJ1-6. TRBV21-1 is given as a pseudogene. The CDR3 consists of 15 residues. CDR3 region: CASSTGDLGNSPLHF. The CDR3 nucleotides are TGTGCCAGCAGCACAGGGGACTTGGGTAATTCACCCCTCCACTTT.

This clone has a handful of counts. The gene calls are TRBV18 and TRBJ1-1, with D unresolved. The CDR3 is 13 residues long. The germline V gene encodes CDR1 KGHSH and CDR2 LQKENI. The V end lost 0 bases, the J end lost 5 bases, and 7 bases lay between the germline ends. The CDR3 DNA is TGTGCCAGCTCACCACCGGTCATGACTGAAGCTTTCTTT. Translation: CASSPPVMTEAFF.

The chain uses TRBV5-1 and TRBJ2-3, with TRBD1 identical over 10 bases. The V gene end was trimmed by 0 bases and the J gene end by 7 bases; junction bases not matched to a gene: 5. The CDR3 runs 15 residues. Germline CDR1 reads SGHRS; CDR2 reads YFSETQ. CDR3 bases: TGCGCCAGCAGCTTGGGACAGGGGGCGCAAAATACGCAGTATTTT. It translates to CASSLGQGAQNTQYF.

V usage is TRBV4-2 and J usage is TRBJ2-2, with D uncertain. V lost 1 base to trimming and J lost 4 bases, with 10 bases between them. The CDR3 runs to 15 residues. CDR1 and CDR2 (germline): LGHNA, YNFKEQ. The DNA of the CDR3 is TGTGCCAGCAGCCAAGTCGGCGGTATCACCGGGGAGCTGTTTTTT. It encodes CASSQVGGITGELFF.

This clone came up a few times. The chain uses TRBV4-2 and TRBJ2-2; TRBD1 is a possible D gene (5 bases). CDR3 length: 16 residues. Trimming took off 0 bases at V and 2 bases at J, with 10 bases between the two ends. CDR1 and CDR2 (germline): LGHNA, YNFKEQ. The CDR3 bases are TGTGCCAGCAGCCAAGAAACAGGCCAAAACACCGGGGAGCTGTTTTTT. It codes for CASSQETGQNTGELFF.

The J gene is TRBJ2-2, the V gene TRBV6-2 or TRBV6-3, with 7 bases that match TRBD1. The CDR3 spans 17 residues. Unmatched junction bases numbered 9, after V lost 5 bases and J lost 0 bases. Per germline, CDR1 MNHEY and CDR2 SVGEGT. The CDR3, as DNA: TGTGCCAGCAGTACCACCCGTGGACAGGCGAACACCGGGGAGCTGTTTTTT. Translation gives CASSTTRGQANTGELFF.

CDR3 nucleotides: TGTGCCAGCAGTGAATCTGGCTGGGAGCAGTACTTC. Protein product: CASSESGWEQYF. The rearrangement links TRBV6-1 to TRBJ2-7; no definite D call. Trimming removed 2 bases at V and 7 bases at J, with 9 bases between. Germline CDR1 is MNHNS and CDR2 is SASEGT. This CDR3 region has 12 residues.

This clone turned up a few times. V and J are TRBV19 and TRBJ2-7; 8 bases line up with TRBD2. CDR1 and CDR2 from the germline V gene are LNHDA and SQIVND (reference sequence). Germline trimming cut 3 bases from V and 2 bases from J; bases unmatched to any gene: 3. The CDR3 totals 14 residues. The chain's CDR3 is CASSMAGGPYEQYF. The CDR3 region has the DNA TGTGCCAGTAGTATGGCGGGAGGACCCTACGAGCAGTACTTC. Looking up the rest from reference TRBV19 and TRBJ2-7 gives the full variable domain: DGGITQSPKYLFRKEGQNVTLSCEQNLNHDAMYWYRQDPGQGLRLIYYSQIVNDFQKGDIAEGYSVSREKKESFPLTVTSAQKNPTAFYLCASSMAGGPYEQYFGPGTRLTVT.